This T cell receptor beta chain stems from a study of blood T cell repertoires in COVID-19. Germline CDR1 KGHDR, CDR2 SFDVKD. This CDR3 contains 14 residues. V dropped 12 bases and J dropped 3 bases, with 19 bases sitting between them. The protocol was immunoSEQ multiplex PCR, while the TCRdb copy is restricted to in-frame clones and leaves out a portion. Of about 80,000 clones listed, around 85% are singletons. The TCR sequence derives from a man aged 50 or older with COVID-19, enrolled during active disease. The sample taken for sequencing was peripheral blood. The V call is TRBV24-1, the J call TRBJ1-1; maybe TRBD1 (6 bases). The CDR3 DNA reads TGTGCCGCTTCCGCTAAGGGGGGGGACACTGAAGCTTTCTTT. It specifies CAASAKGGDTEAFF.